The T cell receptor (beta chain) under discussion was sequenced for a study of blood T cell repertoires in COVID-19. Study-level background: Italy, Spain and the United States were the sources of the convalescent and acute COVID-19 samples. In each case, the material was cDNA or gDNA derived from T cells, B-cell-depleted T cells, or PBMCs.

V shed 1 base, J shed 4 bases, and the junction held 10 bases outside the gene matches. This CDR3 is 17 amino acids long. Germline-derived CDR1 and CDR2 are SGHAT and FQNNGV. Original processing notes: Reference gene primer amplification in the assay estimated nucleated cell counts. This table comes from immunoSEQ multiplex PCR, and its TCRdb copy is limited to in-frame clones, with some not included. The V and J calls and the clone size are those of that table, but D and trimming were determined from the DNA. This table holds 150,000 to 170,000 clones, about 80% found once. The origin of this receptor is a woman aged 55-70 years with acute or convalescent COVID-19. Source material: peripheral blood. V gene TRBV11-2 combines with J gene TRBJ2-7; TRBD2 aligns across 10 bases. The DNA for the CDR3 is TGTGCCAGCAGCTTAGCCGGAGGTACTAGCGGGGTGTACGAGCAGTACGTC. It translates to CASSLAGGTSGVYEQYV.